A selection of T cell receptor beta chains follows, all from one sample in a study of blood T cell repertoires in COVID-19. Data came from immunoSEQ multiplex PCR; TCRdb stores just in-frame clones and leaves some out. This repertoire shows 140,000 to 150,000 clones, 84% found once; its top ten account for almost 6%. The sequenced sample consisted of PBMCs or T cells enriched from blood (not recorded which). The receptors here all came from a woman aged 50 to 65 who had been exposed to COVID-19. Each CDR3 is given with its conserved first and last residue. A D gene is named only where the DNA matches it firmly. A clone size is listed for some rows: how often the clone was seen (once, few, many), or a class if it is expanded.

J gene: TRBJ1-5
clone size: few
D gene: -
V gene: TRBV28
CDR3 protein: CASSLTGPNQPQHF
CDR3 DNA: TGTGCCAGCAGCCTTACAGGGCCCAATCAGCCCCAGCATTTT

J gene: TRBJ2-1
clone size: few
D gene: TRBD2
V gene: TRBV11-2
CDR3 protein: CASSYLTSGSGDEQFF
CDR3 DNA: TGTGCCAGCAGCTACTTGACTAGCGGGAGCGGGGATGAGCAGTTCTTC

J gene: TRBJ1-6
clone size: -
D gene: TRBD1
V gene: TRBV27
CDR3 protein: CASSYQWAGQGSSPLHF
CDR3 DNA: TGTGCCAGCAGTTACCAATGGGCGGGACAGGGAAGCTCACCCCTCCACTTT

J gene: TRBJ2-1
clone size: -
D gene: -
V gene: TRBV6-2/TRBV6-3
CDR3 protein: CASSSRTGNEQFF
CDR3 DNA: TGTGCCAGCAGTTCACGGACTGGGAATGAGCAGTTCTTC

J gene: TRBJ2-1
clone size: -
D gene: TRBD2
V gene: TRBV27
CDR3 protein: CASSLVLAGDEQFF
CDR3 DNA: TGTGCCAGCAGTTTAGTACTAGCGGGAGATGAGCAGTTCTTC

J gene: TRBJ1-5
clone size: -
D gene: -
V gene: TRBV9
CDR3 protein: CASSVAEDGDQPQHF
CDR3 DNA: TGTGCCAGCAGCGTAGCTGAAGACGGAGATCAGCCCCAGCATTTT

J gene: TRBJ1-6
clone size: -
D gene: -
V gene: TRBV20-1
CDR3 protein: CSASTGDSPLHF
CDR3 DNA: TGCAGTGCTAGTACGGGGGATTCACCCCTCCACTTT

J gene: TRBJ1-6
clone size: -
D gene: -
V gene: TRBV7-2
CDR3 protein: CASSSSREGSKNSPLHF
CDR3 DNA: TGTGCCAGCAGCTCCTCTCGGGAGGGGTCGAAGAATTCACCCCTCCACTTT

J gene: TRBJ2-7
clone size: -
D gene: -
V gene: TRBV7-2
CDR3 protein: CASSSGGVGQYF
CDR3 DNA: TGTGCCAGCAGCTCGGGCGGGGTCGGGCAGTACTTC

J gene: TRBJ1-2
clone size: -
D gene: -
V gene: TRBV12-3/TRBV12-4
CDR3 protein: CASSYFPGGYTF
CDR3 DNA: TGTGCCAGCAGTTATTTCCCGGGTGGCTACACCTTC

J gene: TRBJ1-3
clone size: once
D gene: -
V gene: TRBV19
CDR3 protein: CASSGRRAGNTIYF
CDR3 DNA: TGTGCCAGTAGTGGTCGGCGGGCTGGAAACACCATATATTTT

J gene: TRBJ2-5
clone size: -
D gene: -
V gene: TRBV14
CDR3 protein: CASSQAGVQTQYF
CDR3 DNA: TGTGCCAGCAGCCAAGCGGGGGTTCAGACCCAGTACTTC

J gene: TRBJ1-4
clone size: -
D gene: -
V gene: TRBV4-3
CDR3 protein: CASSRGDNNEKLFF
CDR3 DNA: TGCGCCAGCAGCCGAGGCGATAATAATGAAAAACTGTTTTTT

J gene: TRBJ2-5
clone size: -
D gene: -
V gene: TRBV12-3/TRBV12-4
CDR3 protein: CASSLDSQETQYF
CDR3 DNA: TGTGCCAGCAGTTTAGACAGTCAAGAGACCCAGTACTTC

J gene: TRBJ2-7
clone size: -
D gene: TRBD2
V gene: TRBV5-1
CDR3 protein: CASSSTSGRNEQYF
CDR3 DNA: TGCGCCAGCAGCTCTACTAGCGGGAGGAACGAGCAGTACTTC

J gene: TRBJ2-1
clone size: -
D gene: -
V gene: TRBV29-1
CDR3 protein: CSVTDYAGNEQFF
CDR3 DNA: TGCAGCGTGACGGACTACGCGGGGAATGAGCAGTTCTTC

J gene: TRBJ1-1
clone size: -
D gene: -
V gene: TRBV6-6
CDR3 protein: CASSYPQGRTFF
CDR3 DNA: TGTGCCAGCAGTTACCCACAGGGAAGGACTTTCTTT

J gene: TRBJ2-5
clone size: -
D gene: TRBD2
V gene: TRBV5-5
CDR3 protein: CASTASSGGKETQYF
CDR3 DNA: TGTGCCAGCACCGCTTCCTCGGGAGGGAAAGAGACCCAGTACTTC

J gene: TRBJ2-5
clone size: -
D gene: -
V gene: TRBV5-1
CDR3 protein: CASSLGGDGETQYF
CDR3 DNA: TGCGCCAGCAGCTTGGGCGGGGACGGGGAGACCCAGTACTTC

J gene: TRBJ1-6
clone size: -
D gene: -
V gene: TRBV30
CDR3 protein: CAWVGQSNNSPLHF
CDR3 DNA: TGTGCCTGGGTTGGACAGTCCAATAATTCACCCCTCCACTTT

J gene: TRBJ2-7
clone size: -
D gene: -
V gene: TRBV7-7
CDR3 protein: CASSPYPPNEQYF
CDR3 DNA: TGTGCTAGCAGCCCATACCCCCCTAACGAGCAGTACTTC

J gene: TRBJ2-2
clone size: -
D gene: -
V gene: TRBV2
CDR3 protein: CASSDGVWTTNTGELFF
CDR3 DNA: TGTGCCAGCAGTGATGGTGTTTGGACAACAAACACCGGGGAGCTGTTTTTT

J gene: TRBJ1-3
clone size: -
D gene: -
V gene: TRBV9
CDR3 protein: CASSVVGGNTIYF
CDR3 DNA: TGTGCCAGCAGCGTAGTTGGCGGAAACACCATATATTTT

J gene: TRBJ2-1
clone size: once
D gene: -
V gene: TRBV5-1
CDR3 protein: CASSLEPGHLYEQFF
CDR3 DNA: TGCGCCAGCAGCTTGGAGCCGGGACATCTCTATGAGCAGTTCTTC

J gene: TRBJ2-3
clone size: -
D gene: -
V gene: TRBV27
CDR3 protein: CASRRRGRGTDTQYF
CDR3 DNA: TGTGCCAGCAGGCGCCGGGGTCGTGGGACAGATACGCAGTATTTT

J gene: TRBJ1-1
clone size: -
D gene: TRBD1
V gene: TRBV7-8
CDR3 protein: CASSSTVNRGTEAFF
CDR3 DNA: TGTGCCAGCAGCTCAACCGTAAACAGGGGGACTGAAGCTTTCTTT

J gene: TRBJ2-3
clone size: -
D gene: -
V gene: TRBV21-1
CDR3 protein: CASTQGRGPTDTQYF
CDR3 DNA: TGTGCCAGCACCCAGGGGCGGGGGCCCACAGATACGCAGTATTTT

J gene: TRBJ2-7
clone size: -
D gene: -
V gene: TRBV28
CDR3 protein: CASSFSNSYEQYF
CDR3 DNA: TGTGCCAGCAGTTTTAGTAACTCCTACGAGCAGTACTTC

J gene: TRBJ2-7
clone size: -
D gene: -
V gene: TRBV27
CDR3 protein: CASSFGVGEQYF
CDR3 DNA: TGTGCCAGCAGTTTTGGAGTCGGGGAGCAGTACTTC

J gene: TRBJ2-1
clone size: -
D gene: -
V gene: TRBV11-2
CDR3 protein: CASSLDGGSYNEQFF
CDR3 DNA: TGTGCCAGCAGCTTAGATGGAGGATCCTACAATGAGCAGTTCTTC

J gene: TRBJ2-1
clone size: -
D gene: -
V gene: TRBV6-2/TRBV6-3
CDR3 protein: CASSYGGRRKIGPNEQFF
CDR3 DNA: TGTGCCAGCAGTTACGGAGGGCGTCGGAAAATCGGACCCAATGAGCAGTTCTTC

J gene: TRBJ1-1
clone size: -
D gene: -
V gene: TRBV5-1
CDR3 protein: CASSLPGGSLNTEAFF
CDR3 DNA: TGCGCCAGCAGCCTACCCGGAGGGTCTTTGAACACTGAAGCTTTCTTT

J gene: TRBJ2-3
clone size: -
D gene: -
V gene: TRBV3-1/TRBV3-2
CDR3 protein: CASSQDQGPLDTQYF
CDR3 DNA: TGTGCCAGCAGCCAAGACCAGGGCCCTCTGGATACGCAGTATTTT

J gene: TRBJ1-2
clone size: -
D gene: TRBD1
V gene: TRBV5-1
CDR3 protein: CASSLRAGTGDYGYTF
CDR3 DNA: TGCGCCAGCAGCTTGAGAGCCGGGACAGGGGACTATGGCTACACCTTC

J gene: TRBJ2-7
clone size: -
D gene: TRBD2
V gene: TRBV27
CDR3 protein: CASSYRTSGGGVQYF
CDR3 DNA: TGTGCCAGCAGTTACCGGACTAGCGGGGGCGGGGTGCAGTACTTC

J gene: TRBJ1-2
clone size: -
D gene: -
V gene: TRBV12-3/TRBV12-4
CDR3 protein: CASSFSLVYGYTF
CDR3 DNA: TGTGCCAGCAGTTTTTCACTGGTCTATGGCTACACCTTC

J gene: TRBJ1-2
clone size: -
D gene: -
V gene: TRBV19
CDR3 protein: CASSMRINYGYTF
CDR3 DNA: TGTGCCAGTAGTATGCGGATTAACTATGGCTACACCTTC

J gene: TRBJ1-2
clone size: few
D gene: TRBD1
V gene: TRBV27
CDR3 protein: CASSLQGASYGYTF
CDR3 DNA: TGTGCCAGCAGTTTACAGGGGGCGTCCTACGGCTACACCTTC

J gene: TRBJ1-1
clone size: -
D gene: TRBD1
V gene: TRBV15
CDR3 protein: CATSRTRTGTLMNTEAFF
CDR3 DNA: TGTGCCACCAGCAGAACCCGGACAGGGACGCTCATGAACACTGAAGCTTTCTTT

J gene: TRBJ1-2
clone size: -
D gene: -
V gene: TRBV9
CDR3 protein: CASSVGRGGYGYTF
CDR3 DNA: TGTGCCAGCAGCGTAGGCAGGGGAGGGTATGGCTACACCTTC

J gene: TRBJ2-4
clone size: -
D gene: -
V gene: TRBV6-2/TRBV6-3
CDR3 protein: CASSQTGLKNIQYF
CDR3 DNA: TGTGCCAGCAGTCAAACAGGGCTCAAAAACATTCAGTACTTC